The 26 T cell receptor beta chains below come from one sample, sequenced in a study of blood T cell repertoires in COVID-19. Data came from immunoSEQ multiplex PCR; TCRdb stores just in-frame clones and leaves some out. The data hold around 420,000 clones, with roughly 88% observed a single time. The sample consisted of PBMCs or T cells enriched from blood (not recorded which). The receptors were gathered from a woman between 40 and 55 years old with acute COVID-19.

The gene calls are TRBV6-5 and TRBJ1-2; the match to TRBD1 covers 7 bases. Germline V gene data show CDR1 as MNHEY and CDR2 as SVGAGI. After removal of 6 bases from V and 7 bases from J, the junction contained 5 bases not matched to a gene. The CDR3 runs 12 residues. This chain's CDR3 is CASSHRGSGYTF. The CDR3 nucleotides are TGTGCCAGCAGCCACAGGGGCAGTGGCTACACCTTC.

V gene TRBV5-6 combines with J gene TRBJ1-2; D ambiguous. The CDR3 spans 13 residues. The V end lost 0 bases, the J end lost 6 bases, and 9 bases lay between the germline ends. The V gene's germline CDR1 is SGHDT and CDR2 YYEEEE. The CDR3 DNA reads TGTGCCAGCAGCTTGGGGGCGCGGGATGGCTACACCTTC. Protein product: CASSLGARDGYTF. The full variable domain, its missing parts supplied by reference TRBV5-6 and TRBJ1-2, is DAGVTQSPTHLIKTRGQQVTLRCSPKSGHDTVSWYQQALGQGPQFIFQYYEEEERQRGNFPDRFSGHQFPNYSSELNVNALLLGDSALYLCASSLGARDGYTFGSGTRLTVV.

The CDR3 sequence is CASTQGHEQYF. For the CDR3, the DNA is TGCGCCAGCACGCAGGGGCACGAGCAGTACTTC. The V gene is TRBV10-2, the J gene TRBJ2-7; D is possibly TRBD1 (6 bases). The germline V and J ends were trimmed by 7 bases and 5 bases, with 9 bases remaining between them. Germline lookup yields CDR1 WSHSY and CDR2 SAAADI. This CDR3 region has 11 residues.

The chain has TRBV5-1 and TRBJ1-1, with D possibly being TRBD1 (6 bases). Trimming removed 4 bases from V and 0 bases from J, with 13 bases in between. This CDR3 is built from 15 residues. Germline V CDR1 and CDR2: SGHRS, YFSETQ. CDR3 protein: CASSPSQGLNTEAFF. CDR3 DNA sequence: TGCGCCAGCAGCCCCTCACAGGGTTTGAACACTGAAGCTTTCTTT.

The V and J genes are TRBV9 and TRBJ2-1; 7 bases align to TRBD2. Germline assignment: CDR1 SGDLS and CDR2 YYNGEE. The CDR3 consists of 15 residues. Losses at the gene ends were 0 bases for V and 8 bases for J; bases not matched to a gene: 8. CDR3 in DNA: TGTGCCAGCAGCGTAGCGGGGGGATCTTGGGATGAGCAGTTCTTC. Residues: CASSVAGGSWDEQFF.

Written as DNA, the CDR3 is TGTGCCAGCAGCAAGATTACGGGACAGAACACAGATACGCAGTATTTT. Amino acids: CASSKITGQNTDTQYF. The V gene is TRBV11-3, the J gene TRBJ2-3, with 7 bases that match TRBD1. Germline V gives CDR1 SGHNT, CDR2 YENEEA. CDR3 size: 16 residues. The V gene end was trimmed by 5 bases and the J gene end by 2 bases; junction bases not matched to a gene: 10.

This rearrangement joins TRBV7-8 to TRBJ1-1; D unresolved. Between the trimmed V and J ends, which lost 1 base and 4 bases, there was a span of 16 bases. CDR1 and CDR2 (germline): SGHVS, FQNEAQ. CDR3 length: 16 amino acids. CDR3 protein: CASSLVVEAFGTEAFF. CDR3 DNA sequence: TGTGCCAGCAGCTTAGTTGTGGAGGCCTTTGGCACTGAAGCTTTCTTT. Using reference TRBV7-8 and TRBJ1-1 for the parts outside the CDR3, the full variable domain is GAGVSQSPRYKVAKRGQDVALRCDPISGHVSLFWYQQALGQGPEFLTYFQNEAQLDKSGLPSDRFFAERPEGSVSTLKIQRTQQEDSAVYLCASSLVVEAFGTEAFFGQGTRLTVV.

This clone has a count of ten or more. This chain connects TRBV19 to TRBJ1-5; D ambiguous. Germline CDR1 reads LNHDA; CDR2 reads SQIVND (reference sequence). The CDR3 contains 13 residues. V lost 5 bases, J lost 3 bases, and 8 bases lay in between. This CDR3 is CASSGSTNQPQHF. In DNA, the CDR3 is TGTGCCAGTAGTGGCTCCACCAATCAGCCCCAGCATTTT.

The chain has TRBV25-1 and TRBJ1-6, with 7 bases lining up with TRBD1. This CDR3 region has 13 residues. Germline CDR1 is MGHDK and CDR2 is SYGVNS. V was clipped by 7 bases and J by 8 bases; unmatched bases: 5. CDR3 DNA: TGTGCCAGCACTCGACAGGGACATTCACCCCTCCACTTT. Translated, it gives CASTRQGHSPLHF.

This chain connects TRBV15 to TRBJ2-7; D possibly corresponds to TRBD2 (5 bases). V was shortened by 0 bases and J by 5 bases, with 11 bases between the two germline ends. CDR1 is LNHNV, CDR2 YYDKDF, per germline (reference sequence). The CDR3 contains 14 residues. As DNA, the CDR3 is TGTGCCACCAGCAGAGATACCGGGGTCCACGAGCAGTACTTC. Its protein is CATSRDTGVHEQYF.

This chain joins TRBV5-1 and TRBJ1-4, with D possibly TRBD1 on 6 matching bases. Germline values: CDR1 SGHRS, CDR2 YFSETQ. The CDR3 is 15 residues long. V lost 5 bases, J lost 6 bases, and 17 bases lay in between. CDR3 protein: CASSVYGGWDEKLFF. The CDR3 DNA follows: TGCGCCAGCAGTGTATATGGGGGCTGGGATGAAAAACTGTTTTTT.

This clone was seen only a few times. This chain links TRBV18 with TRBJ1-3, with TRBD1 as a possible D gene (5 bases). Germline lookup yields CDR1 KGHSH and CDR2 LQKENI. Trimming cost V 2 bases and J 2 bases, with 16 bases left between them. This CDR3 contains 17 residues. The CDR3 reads CASSPAPSRVAGNTIYF. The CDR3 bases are TGTGCCAGCTCACCAGCTCCCTCCAGGGTAGCTGGAAACACCATATATTTT.

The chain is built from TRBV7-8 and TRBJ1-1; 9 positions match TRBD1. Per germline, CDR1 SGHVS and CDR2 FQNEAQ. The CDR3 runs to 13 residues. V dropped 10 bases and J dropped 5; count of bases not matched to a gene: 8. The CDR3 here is CATWDRVVTEAFF. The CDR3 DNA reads TGTGCCACTTGGGACAGGGTAGTAACTGAAGCTTTCTTT.

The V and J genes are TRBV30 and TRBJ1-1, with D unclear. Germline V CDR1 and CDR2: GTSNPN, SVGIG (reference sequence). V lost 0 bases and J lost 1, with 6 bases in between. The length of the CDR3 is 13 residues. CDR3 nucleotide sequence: TGTGCCTGGAGTGTATGGGCGAACACTGAAGCTTTCTTT. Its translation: CAWSVWANTEAFF.

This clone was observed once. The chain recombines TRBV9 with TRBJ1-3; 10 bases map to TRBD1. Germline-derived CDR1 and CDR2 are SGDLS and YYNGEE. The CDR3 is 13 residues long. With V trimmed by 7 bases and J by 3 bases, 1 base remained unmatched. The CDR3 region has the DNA TGTGCCAGCGGGACAGGGGTTGGAAACACCATATATTTT. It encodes CASGTGVGNTIYF.

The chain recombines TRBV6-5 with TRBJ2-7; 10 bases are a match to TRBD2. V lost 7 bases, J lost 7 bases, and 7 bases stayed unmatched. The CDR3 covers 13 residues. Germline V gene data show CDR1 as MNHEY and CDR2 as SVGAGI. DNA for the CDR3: TGTGCCAGCACACCGGGACTAGCGAGAGAGCAGTACTTC. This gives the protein CASTPGLAREQYF.

CDR3 sequence reads: CASSLGAAAEAFF. In DNA form, the CDR3 reads TGTGCCAGCAGCTTAGGCGCGGCGGCTGAAGCTTTCTTT. This sequence joins TRBV7-6 and TRBJ1-1; D gene unclear. Trimming removed 1 base from V and 6 bases from J, with 9 bases in between. This CDR3 contains 13 residues. From germline, CDR1 is SGHVS and CDR2 FNYEAQ.

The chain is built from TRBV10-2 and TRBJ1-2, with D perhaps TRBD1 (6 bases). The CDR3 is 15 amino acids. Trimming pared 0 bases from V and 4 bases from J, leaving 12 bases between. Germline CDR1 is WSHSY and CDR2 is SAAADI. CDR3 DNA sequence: TGCGCCAGCAGTGAGTCGACCAGGGGCCTCTATGGCTACACCTTC. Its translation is CASSESTRGLYGYTF.

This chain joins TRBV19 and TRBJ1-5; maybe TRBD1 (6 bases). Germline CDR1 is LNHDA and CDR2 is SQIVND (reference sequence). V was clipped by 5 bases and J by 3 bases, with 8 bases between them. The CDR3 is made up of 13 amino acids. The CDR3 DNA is TGTGCCAGTAGTGGACAGCCCAATCAGCCCCAGCATTTT. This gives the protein CASSGQPNQPQHF.

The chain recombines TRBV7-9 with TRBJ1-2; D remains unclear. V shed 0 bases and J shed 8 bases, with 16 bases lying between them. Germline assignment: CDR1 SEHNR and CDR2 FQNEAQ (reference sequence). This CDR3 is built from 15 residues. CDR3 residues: CASSLANFGSGGYTF. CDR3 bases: TGTGCCAGCAGCTTAGCGAATTTCGGCTCGGGAGGCTACACCTTC.

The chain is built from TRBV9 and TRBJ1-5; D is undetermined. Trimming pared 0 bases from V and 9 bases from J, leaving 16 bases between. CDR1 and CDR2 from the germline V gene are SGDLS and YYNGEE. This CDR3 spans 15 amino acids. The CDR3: CASSVDVGDIWPQHF. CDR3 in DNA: TGTGCCAGCAGCGTAGATGTCGGGGATATATGGCCCCAGCATTTT.

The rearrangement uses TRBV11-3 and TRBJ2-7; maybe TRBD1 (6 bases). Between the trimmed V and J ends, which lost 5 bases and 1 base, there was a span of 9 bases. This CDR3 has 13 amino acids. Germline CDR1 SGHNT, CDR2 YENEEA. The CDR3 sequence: CASSPDSSYEQYF. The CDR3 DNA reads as TGTGCCAGCAGCCCGGACAGTTCCTACGAGCAGTACTTC.

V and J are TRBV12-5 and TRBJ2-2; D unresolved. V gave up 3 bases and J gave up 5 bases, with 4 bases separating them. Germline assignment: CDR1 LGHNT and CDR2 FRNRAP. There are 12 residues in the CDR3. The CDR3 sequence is CASGFSTGELFF. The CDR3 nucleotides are TGTGCTAGTGGTTTTAGTACCGGGGAGCTGTTTTTT.

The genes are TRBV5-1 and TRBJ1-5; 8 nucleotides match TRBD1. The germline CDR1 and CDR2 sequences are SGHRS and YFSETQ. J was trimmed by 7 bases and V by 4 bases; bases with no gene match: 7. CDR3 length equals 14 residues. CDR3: CASSKGQGGQPQHF. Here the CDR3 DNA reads TGCGCCAGCAGCAAAGGACAGGGCGGGCAGCCCCAGCATTTT.

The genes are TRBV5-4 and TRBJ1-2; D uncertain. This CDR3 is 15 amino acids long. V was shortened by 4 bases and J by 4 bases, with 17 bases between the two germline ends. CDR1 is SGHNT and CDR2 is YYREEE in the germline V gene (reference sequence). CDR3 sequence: CASSLDLNEGYGYTF. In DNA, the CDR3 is TGTGCCAGCAGCCTGGACCTAAACGAGGGCTATGGCTACACCTTC.

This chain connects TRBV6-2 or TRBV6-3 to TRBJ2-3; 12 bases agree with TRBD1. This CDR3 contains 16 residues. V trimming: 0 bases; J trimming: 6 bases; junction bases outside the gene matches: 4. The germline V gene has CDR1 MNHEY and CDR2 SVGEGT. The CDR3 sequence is CASSYSRDRGRDTQYF. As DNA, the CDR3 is TGTGCCAGCAGTTACTCTCGGGACAGGGGGCGCGATACGCAGTATTTT.